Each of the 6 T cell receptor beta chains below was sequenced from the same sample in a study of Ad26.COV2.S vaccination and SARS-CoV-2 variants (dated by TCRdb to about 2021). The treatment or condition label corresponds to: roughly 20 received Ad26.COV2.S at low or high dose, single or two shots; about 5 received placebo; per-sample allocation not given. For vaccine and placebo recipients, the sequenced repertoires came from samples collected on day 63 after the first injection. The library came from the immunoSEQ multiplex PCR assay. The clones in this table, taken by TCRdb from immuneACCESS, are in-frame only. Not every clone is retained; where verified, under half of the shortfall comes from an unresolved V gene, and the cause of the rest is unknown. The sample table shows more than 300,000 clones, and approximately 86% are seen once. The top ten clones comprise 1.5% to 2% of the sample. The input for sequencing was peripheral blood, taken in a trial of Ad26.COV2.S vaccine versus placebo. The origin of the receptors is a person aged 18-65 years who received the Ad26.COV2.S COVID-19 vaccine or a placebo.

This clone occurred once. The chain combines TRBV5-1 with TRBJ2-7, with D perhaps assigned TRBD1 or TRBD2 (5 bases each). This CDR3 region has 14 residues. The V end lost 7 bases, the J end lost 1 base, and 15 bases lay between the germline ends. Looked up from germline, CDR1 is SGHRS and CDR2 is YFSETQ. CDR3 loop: CASSGRGSSYEQYF. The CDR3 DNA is TGCGCCAGCTCAGGACGGGGCAGTTCCTACGAGCAGTACTTC.

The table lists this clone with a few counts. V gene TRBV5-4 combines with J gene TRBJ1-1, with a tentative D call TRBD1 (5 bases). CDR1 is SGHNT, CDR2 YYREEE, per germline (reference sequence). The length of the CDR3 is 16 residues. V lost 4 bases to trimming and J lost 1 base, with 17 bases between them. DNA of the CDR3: TGTGCCAGCAGCACCTGGGGGGTTTTAGGGAACACTGAAGCTTTCTTT. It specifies CASSTWGVLGNTEAFF.

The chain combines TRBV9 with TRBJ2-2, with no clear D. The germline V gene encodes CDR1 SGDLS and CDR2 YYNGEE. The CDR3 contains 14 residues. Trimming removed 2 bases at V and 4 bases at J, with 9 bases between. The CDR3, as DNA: TGTGCCAGCAGCGTCAGTCTGTCCACCGGGGAGCTGTTTTTT. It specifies CASSVSLSTGELFF.

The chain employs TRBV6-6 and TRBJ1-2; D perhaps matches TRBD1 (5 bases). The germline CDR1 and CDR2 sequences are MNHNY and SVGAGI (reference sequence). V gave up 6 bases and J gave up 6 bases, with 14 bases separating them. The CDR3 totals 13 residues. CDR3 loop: CASSSRQTHGYTF. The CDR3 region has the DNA TGTGCCAGCAGCTCTAGACAGACTCATGGCTACACCTTC.

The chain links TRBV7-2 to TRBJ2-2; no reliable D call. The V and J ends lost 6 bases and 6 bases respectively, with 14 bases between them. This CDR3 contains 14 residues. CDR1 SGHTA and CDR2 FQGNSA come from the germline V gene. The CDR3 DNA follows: TGTGCCAGCAGTTCACCTCCACCCCCCGGGGAGCTGTTTTTT. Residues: CASSSPPPPGELFF.

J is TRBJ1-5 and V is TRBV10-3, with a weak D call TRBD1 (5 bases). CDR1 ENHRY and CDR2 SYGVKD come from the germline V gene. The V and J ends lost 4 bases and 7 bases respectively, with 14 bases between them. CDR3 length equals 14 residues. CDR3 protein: CAISVTGRGQPQHF. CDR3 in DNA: TGTGCCATCAGTGTTACGGGGCGCGGGCAGCCCCAGCATTTT.